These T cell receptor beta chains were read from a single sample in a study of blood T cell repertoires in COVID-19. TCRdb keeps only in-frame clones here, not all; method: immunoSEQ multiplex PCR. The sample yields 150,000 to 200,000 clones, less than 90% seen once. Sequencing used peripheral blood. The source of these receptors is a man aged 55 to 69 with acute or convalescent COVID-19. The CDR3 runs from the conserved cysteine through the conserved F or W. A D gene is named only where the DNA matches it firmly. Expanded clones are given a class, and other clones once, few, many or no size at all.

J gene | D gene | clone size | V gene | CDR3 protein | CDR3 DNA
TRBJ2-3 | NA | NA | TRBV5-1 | CASSSGPSDTQYF | TGCGCCAGCAGTTCTGGGCCATCCGATACGCAGTATTTT
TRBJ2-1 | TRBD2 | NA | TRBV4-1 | CASSQEGSRLAYNEQFF | TGCGCCAGCAGCCAAGAGGGGTCGAGACTAGCGTACAATGAGCAGTTCTTC
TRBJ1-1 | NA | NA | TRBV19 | CASSISGGNTEAFF | TGTGCCAGTAGTATTTCGGGGGGGAACACTGAAGCTTTCTTT
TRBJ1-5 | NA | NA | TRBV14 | CASSPTGYSNQPQHF | TGTGCCAGCAGCCCCACAGGCTATAGCAATCAGCCCCAGCATTTT
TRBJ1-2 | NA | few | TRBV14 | CASSLRTVNYGYTF | TGTGCCAGCAGCCTCCGTACAGTTAACTATGGCTACACCTTC
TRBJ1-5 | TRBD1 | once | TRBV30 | CAFSGGFGNQPQHF | TGTGCCTTTTCAGGGGGTTTTGGCAATCAGCCCCAGCATTTT
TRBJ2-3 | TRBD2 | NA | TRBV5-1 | CASSGLAFTDTQYF | TGCGCCAGCAGCGGACTAGCCTTCACAGATACGCAGTATTTT
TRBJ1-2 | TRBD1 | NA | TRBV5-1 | CASSLLTGAGYTF | TGCGCCAGCAGCTTGTTAACAGGGGCTGGCTACACCTTC
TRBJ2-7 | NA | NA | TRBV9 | CASSARAYEQYF | TGTGCCAGCAGCGCACGCGCCTACGAGCAGTACTTC
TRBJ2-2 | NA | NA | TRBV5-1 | CASSFPGLTGELFF | TGCGCCAGCAGCTTCCCAGGGTTAACCGGGGAGCTGTTTTTT
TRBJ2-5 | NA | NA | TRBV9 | CASSVGGTAQETQYF | TGTGCCAGCAGCGTAGGCGGGACAGCCCAAGAGACCCAGTACTTC
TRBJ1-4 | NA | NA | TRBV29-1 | CSVEQVEKLFF | TGCAGCGTTGAACAGGTTGAAAAACTGTTTTTT
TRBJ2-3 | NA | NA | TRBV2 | CASPRESGTDTQYF | TGTGCCAGCCCGCGAGAAAGTGGTACAGATACGCAGTATTTT
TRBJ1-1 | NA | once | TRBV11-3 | CASSLASGNTEAFF | TGTGCCAGCAGCTTAGCGAGTGGGAACACTGAAGCTTTCTTT
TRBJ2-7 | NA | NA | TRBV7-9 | CASTQNYEQYF | TGTGCCAGCACCCAGAACTACGAGCAGTACTTC
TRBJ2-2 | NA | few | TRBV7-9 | CASSLQGNTGELFF | TGTGCCAGCAGCTTACAGGGGAACACCGGGGAGCTGTTTTTT
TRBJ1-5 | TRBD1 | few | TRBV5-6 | CASSTTGAQGQPQHF | TGTGCCAGCAGCACGACAGGGGCCCAGGGTCAGCCCCAGCATTTT
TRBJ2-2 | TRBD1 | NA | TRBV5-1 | CASSPPVTGVTGELFF | TGCGCCAGCAGCCCCCCCGTGACAGGGGTCACCGGGGAGCTGTTTTTT
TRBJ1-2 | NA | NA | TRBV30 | CAWSVIRESGDGYTF | TGTGCCTGGAGTGTAATAAGGGAGTCAGGGGACGGCTACACCTTC
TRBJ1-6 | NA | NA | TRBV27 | CASTPARQSSYNSPLHF | TGTGCCAGCACCCCTGCGAGACAGAGCTCCTATAATTCACCCCTCCACTTT